This T cell receptor (beta chain) came from a study of blood T cell repertoires in COVID-19. This clone appeared a few times. Researchers sorted participants into cohorts using their self-reported clinical history. Recovered participants had two consecutive negative NP/OP PCR tests, healthcare professional clearance, or symptom resolution. The V and J ends lost 1 base and 3 bases respectively, with 6 bases between them. Germline CDR1 SGHTA, CDR2 FQGNSA. This CDR3 region has 13 residues. Original analysis: Estimates of nucleated cell counts were drawn from the amplification of reference gene primers. Clones were read by immunoSEQ multiplex PCR, and TCRdb kept only the in-frame ones, dropping some. The V and J calls and clone size were taken over from that table, and D and trimming were inferred from the DNA. The sample lists approximately 470,000 clones, around 90% seen once, with roughly 0.7% in the top ten.

This clonotype was sampled from a woman under 30 who had recovered from COVID-19. The sequenced sample consisted of PBMCs or T cells enriched from blood (not recorded which). The J gene is TRBJ1-2, the V gene TRBV7-2; D uncertain. The CDR3 DNA reads as TGTGCCAGCAGCTTAGGGGGAGACTATGGCTACACCTTC. It specifies CASSLGGDYGYTF.